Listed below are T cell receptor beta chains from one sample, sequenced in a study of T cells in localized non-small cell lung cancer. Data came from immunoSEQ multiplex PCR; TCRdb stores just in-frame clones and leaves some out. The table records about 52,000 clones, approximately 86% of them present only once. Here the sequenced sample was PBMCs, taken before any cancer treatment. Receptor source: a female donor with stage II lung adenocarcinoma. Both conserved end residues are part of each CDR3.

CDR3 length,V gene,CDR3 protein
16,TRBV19,CASSILGGGPSGELFF
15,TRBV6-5,CASSNLAGGGYTQYF
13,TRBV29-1,CSAEAASATEAFF
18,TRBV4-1,CASSRIHSGGEFNNEQFF
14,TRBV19,CASSFGTGNYGYTF
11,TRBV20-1,CSADRGNIQYF
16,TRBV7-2,CASSFLWTGGHNEQFF
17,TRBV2,CASTGGQLSSGANVLTF
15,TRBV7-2,CASSQSGTLDYEQYF
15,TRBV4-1,CASSQEEEGSSPLHF
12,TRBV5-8,CASTPGHSEAFF
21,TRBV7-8,CASSLVFIRGTVDQGNTEAFF
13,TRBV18,CASSARAAVEAFF
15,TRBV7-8,CASSLSQEANYGYTF
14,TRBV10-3,CAISEQGADTEAFF
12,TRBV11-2,CASSLRDGGYTF
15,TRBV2,CASRTSGGSYNEQFF
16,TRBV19,CASSTTGGANTGELFF
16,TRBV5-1,CASSLGVGQRGNEQFF
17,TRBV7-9,CASSHQDYMANTGELFF
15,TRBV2,CASSRLAGTPDTQYF
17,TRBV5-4,CASSFRAEGLGDNEQFF
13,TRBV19,CASSMSPDTEAFF
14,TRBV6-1,CASSQNRGDEKLFF
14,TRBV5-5,CASSLEGLNTEAFF
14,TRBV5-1,CASSLRTGGHEQYF
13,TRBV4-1,CASSLRETYEQYF
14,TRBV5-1,CASLSGPGGNEQFF
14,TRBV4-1,CASGFLESSYEQYF
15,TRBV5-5,CASSLVQGGTGELFF
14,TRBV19,CASSIKGATYEQYF
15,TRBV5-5,CASSLGWTGGGEQYF
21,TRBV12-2,CASRLTPPSGGGFYSWETQYF
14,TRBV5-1,CASSPRGTGHEQYF
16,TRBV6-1,CASSVIVTGVNQPQHF
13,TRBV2,CASSWTANEKLFF
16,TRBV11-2,CASSPNGDRGLWGYTF
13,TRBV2,CASIASYTGELFF
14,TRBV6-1,CASRDGAGGYEQYF
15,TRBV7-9,CASSFEGARGNTIYF